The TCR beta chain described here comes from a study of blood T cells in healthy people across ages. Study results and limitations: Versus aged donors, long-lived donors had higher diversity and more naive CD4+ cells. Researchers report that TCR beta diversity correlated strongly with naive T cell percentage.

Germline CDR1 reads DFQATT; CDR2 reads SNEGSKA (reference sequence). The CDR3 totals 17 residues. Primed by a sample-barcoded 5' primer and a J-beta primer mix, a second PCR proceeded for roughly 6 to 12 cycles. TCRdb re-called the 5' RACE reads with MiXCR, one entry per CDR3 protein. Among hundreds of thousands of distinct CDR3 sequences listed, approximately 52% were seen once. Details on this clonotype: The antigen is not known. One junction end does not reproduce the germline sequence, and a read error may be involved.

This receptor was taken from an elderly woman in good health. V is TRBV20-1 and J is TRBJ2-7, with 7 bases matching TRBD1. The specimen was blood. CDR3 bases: TGCGGTGCTAGAGAACGTTCCTCCCCCAGGGGGAACTACGAGCAGTACTTC. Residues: CGARERSSPRGNYEQYF.